A selection of T cell receptor beta chains follows, all from one sample in a study of control samples from healthy donors and cancer patients. The protocol was immunoSEQ multiplex PCR, while the TCRdb copy is restricted to in-frame clones and leaves out a portion. The sample records about 120,000 clones, around 90% being singletons. The sample taken for sequencing was blood. These receptors were obtained from a man aged 50 to 59 in good health. Each CDR3 is given with its conserved first and last residue. The D gene is left open where the match is weak. The size of a clone is reported for some rows only, either as once, few or many, or as a class for expanded clones.

cdr3_nt,cdr3_aa,v_call,cdr3_length,clone_size,j_call,d_call
TGTGCCTGGAGTATGCCACAGGACCAGCCCCAGCATTTT,CAWSMPQDQPQHF,TRBV30,13,.,TRBJ1-5,.
TGTGCCAGCAGCCATTTACCAGGGCAGCTACAAGAGACCCAGTACTTC,CASSHLPGQLQETQYF,TRBV3-1/TRBV3-2,16,once,TRBJ2-5,.
TGTGCCATCAGCCGGGCCGGGACAGGTGGCACAGATACGCAGTATTTT,CAISRAGTGGTDTQYF,TRBV10-3,16,.,TRBJ2-3,TRBD1
TGTGCCAGCAGCTCCGACTGGCGTAAAGAAAAACTGTTTTTT,CASSSDWRKEKLFF,TRBV5-4,14,.,TRBJ1-4,.
TGCGCCAGCAGCCCCGTACAGGGAAATAATGAAAAACTGTTTTTT,CASSPVQGNNEKLFF,TRBV10-2,15,.,TRBJ1-4,.
TGTGCCAGCTCCACCTACAATGAGCAGTTCTTC,CASSTYNEQFF,TRBV6-5,11,.,TRBJ2-1,.
TGTGCCAGCAGTTACCCGGAGACAGGGATTAACTATGGCTACACCTTC,CASSYPETGINYGYTF,TRBV6-2/TRBV6-3,16,.,TRBJ1-2,TRBD1
TGTGCCAGCAGCCAGGGGCGGGCGGGGACCTACGAGCAGTACTTC,CASSQGRAGTYEQYF,TRBV7-8,15,once,TRBJ2-7,.
TGTGCCACCAGTGACCCGAACACCTGGACAGGTCAAGAGACCCAGTACTTC,CATSDPNTWTGQETQYF,TRBV24-1,17,.,TRBJ2-5,TRBD1
TGTGCCAGCAGCCAAGCGACACCGTATGGCTACACCTTC,CASSQATPYGYTF,TRBV3-1/TRBV3-2,13,.,TRBJ1-2,.
TGCGCCAGCAGCCAAGGCGACAATGATCTAAACTATGGCTACACCTTC,CASSQGDNDLNYGYTF,TRBV4-3,16,.,TRBJ1-2,.
TGTGCCAGCAGTTACTCGAACAGGGCTAATGGCTACACCTTC,CASSYSNRANGYTF,TRBV6-5,14,.,TRBJ1-2,.
TGTGCCAGCAGCTCCTCCATAGGGGGAGGGTGGAACACTGAAGCTTTCTTT,CASSSSIGGGWNTEAFF,TRBV7-9,17,.,TRBJ1-1,.
TGTGCCAGCAGTACCGGGGACAGAGTATCCTCTGGGGCCAACGTCCTGACTTTC,CASSTGDRVSSGANVLTF,TRBV6-2/TRBV6-3,18,.,TRBJ2-6,TRBD1
TGCGCCAGCTCCGCGACAGGTCCCCGATTTGGAAACACCATATATTTT,CASSATGPRFGNTIYF,TRBV5-1,16,once,TRBJ1-3,.